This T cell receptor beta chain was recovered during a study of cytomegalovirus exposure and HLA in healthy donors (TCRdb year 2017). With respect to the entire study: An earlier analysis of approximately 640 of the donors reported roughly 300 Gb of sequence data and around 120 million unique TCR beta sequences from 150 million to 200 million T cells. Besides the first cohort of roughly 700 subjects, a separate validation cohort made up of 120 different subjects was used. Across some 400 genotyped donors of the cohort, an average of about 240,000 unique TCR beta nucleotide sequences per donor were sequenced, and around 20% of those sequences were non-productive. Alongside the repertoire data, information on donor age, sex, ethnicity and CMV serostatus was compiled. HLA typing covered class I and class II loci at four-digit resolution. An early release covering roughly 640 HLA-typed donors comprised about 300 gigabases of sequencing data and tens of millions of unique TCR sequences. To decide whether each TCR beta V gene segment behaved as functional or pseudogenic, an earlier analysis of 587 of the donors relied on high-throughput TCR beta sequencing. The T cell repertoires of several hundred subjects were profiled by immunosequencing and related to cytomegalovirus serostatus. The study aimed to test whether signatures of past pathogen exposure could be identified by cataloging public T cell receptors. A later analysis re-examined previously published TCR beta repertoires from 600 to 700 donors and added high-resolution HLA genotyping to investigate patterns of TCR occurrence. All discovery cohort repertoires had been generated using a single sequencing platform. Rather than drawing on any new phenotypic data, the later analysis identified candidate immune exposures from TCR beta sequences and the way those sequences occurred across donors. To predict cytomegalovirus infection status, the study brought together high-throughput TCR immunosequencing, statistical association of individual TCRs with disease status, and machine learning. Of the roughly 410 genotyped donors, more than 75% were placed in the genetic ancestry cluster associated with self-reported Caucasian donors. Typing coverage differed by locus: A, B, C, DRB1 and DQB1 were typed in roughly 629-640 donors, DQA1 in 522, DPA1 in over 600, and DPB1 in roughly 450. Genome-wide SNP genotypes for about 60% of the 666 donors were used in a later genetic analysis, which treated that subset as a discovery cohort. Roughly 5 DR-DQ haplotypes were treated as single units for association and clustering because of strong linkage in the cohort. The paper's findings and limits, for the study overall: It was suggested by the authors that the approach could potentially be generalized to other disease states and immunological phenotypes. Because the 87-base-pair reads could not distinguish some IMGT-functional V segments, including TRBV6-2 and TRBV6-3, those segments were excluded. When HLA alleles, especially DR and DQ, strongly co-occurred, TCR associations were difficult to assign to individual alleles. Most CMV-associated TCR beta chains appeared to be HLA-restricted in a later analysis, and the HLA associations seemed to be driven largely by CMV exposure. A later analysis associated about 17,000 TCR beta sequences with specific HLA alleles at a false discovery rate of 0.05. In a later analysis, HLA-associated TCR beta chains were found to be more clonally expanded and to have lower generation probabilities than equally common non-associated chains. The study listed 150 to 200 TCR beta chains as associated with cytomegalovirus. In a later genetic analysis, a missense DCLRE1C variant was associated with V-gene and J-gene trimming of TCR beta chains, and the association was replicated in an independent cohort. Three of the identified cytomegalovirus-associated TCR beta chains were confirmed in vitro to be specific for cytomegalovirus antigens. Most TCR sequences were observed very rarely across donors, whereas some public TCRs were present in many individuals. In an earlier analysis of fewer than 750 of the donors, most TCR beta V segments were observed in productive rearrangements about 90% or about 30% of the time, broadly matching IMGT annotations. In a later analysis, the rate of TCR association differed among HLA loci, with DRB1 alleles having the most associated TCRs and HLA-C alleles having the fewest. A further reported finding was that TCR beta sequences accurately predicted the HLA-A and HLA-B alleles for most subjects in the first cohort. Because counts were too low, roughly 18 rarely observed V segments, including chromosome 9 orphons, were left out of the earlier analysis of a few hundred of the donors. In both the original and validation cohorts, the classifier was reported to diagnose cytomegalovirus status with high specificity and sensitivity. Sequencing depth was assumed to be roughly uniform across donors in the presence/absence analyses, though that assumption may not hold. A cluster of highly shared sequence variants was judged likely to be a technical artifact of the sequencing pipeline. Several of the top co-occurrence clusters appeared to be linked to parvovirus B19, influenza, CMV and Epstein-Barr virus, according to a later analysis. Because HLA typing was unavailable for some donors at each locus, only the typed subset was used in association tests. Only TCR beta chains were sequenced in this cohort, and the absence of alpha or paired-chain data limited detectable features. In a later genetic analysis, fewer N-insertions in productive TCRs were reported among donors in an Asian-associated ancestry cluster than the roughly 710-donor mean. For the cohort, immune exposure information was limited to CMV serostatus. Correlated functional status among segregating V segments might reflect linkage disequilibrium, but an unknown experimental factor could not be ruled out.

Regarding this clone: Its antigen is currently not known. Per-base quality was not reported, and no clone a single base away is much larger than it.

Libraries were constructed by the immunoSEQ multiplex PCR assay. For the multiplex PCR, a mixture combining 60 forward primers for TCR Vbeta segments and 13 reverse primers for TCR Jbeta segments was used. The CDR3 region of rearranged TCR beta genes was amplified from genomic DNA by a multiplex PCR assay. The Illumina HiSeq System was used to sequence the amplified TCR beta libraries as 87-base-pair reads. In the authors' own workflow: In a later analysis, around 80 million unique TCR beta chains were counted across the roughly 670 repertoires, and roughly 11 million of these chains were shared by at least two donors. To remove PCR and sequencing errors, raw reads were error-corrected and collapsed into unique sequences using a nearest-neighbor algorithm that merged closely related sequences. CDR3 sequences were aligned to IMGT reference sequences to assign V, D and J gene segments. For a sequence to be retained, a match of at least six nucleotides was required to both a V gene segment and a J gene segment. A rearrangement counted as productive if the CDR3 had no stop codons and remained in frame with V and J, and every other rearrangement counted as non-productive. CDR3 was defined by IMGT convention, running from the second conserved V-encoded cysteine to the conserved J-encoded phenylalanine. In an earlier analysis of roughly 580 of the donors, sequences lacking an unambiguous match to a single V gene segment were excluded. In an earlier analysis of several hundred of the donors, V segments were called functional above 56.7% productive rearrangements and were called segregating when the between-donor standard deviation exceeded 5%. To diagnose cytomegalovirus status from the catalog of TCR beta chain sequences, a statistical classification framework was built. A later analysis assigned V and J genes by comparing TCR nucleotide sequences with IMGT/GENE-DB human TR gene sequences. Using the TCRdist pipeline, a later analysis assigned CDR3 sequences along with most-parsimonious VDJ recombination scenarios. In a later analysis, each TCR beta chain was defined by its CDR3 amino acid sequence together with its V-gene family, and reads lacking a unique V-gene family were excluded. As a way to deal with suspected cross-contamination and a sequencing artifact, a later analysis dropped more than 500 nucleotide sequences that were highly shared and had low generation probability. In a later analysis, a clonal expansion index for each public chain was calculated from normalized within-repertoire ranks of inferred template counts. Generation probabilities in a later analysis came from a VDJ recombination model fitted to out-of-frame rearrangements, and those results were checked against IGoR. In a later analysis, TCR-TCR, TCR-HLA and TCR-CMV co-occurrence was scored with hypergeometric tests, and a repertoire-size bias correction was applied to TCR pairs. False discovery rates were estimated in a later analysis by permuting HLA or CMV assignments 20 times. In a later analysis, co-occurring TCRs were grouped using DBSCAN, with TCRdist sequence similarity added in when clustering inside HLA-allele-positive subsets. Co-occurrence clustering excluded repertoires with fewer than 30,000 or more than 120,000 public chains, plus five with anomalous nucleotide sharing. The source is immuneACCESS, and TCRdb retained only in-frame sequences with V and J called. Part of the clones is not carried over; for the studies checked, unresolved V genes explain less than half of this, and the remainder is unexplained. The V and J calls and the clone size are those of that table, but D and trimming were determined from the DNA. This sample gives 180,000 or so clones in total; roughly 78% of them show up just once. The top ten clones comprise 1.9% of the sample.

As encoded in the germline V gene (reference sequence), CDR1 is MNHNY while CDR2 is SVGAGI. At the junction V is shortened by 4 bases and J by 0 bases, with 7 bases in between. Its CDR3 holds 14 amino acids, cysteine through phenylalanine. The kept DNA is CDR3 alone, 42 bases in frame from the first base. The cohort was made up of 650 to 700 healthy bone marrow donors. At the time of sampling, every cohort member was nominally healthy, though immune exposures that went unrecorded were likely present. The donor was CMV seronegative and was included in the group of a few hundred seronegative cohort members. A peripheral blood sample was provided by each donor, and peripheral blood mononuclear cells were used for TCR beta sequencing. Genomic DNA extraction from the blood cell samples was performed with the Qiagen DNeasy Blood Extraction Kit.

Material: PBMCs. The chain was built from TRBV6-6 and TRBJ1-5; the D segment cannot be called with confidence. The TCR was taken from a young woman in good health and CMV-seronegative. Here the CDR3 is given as CASSFQNSNQPQHF. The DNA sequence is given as TGTGCCAGCAGTTTCCAGAATAGCAATCAGCCCCAGCATTTT.